This T cell receptor beta chain was documented in a study of CD8+CD57+ T cells in acquired aplastic anemia. Genomic DNA provided the template from which TCR beta VDJ and CDR3 profiles were obtained. TCRdb reprocessed the reads with MiXCR, giving one entry per CDR3 protein. The data hold fewer than 200,000 distinct CDR3 sequences, with approximately 60% observed a single time. This clonotype was seen a handful of times. This may arise from a read error, as a much more abundant clone is one base away. This receptor was obtained from a human donor in good health. Sequences were obtained from sorted CD4+, CD8+, or CD8+CD57+ T cells (not recorded which) from PBMCs.

As DNA, the CDR3 is TGTGCCAGCAGCTTAGGACAGGACTACGAGCGGTACTTC. It yields the protein CASSLGQDYERYF. The genes are TRBV7-2 and TRBJ2-7, with D perhaps assigned TRBD1 or TRBD2 (6 bases each). Germline V gene lookup returns CDR1 SGHTA and CDR2 FQGNSA. CDR3 length: 13 amino acids.